What follows are 15 T cell receptor beta chains derived from one specimen sequenced in a study of PD-1 blockade in classical Hodgkin lymphoma. Following autologous stem cell transplantation, relapse occurred in every patient, and exposure to brentuximab vedotin varied. This table comes from immunoSEQ multiplex PCR, and its TCRdb copy is limited to in-frame clones, with some not included. The sample has 35,000 to 45,000 clones; roughly 88% are singletons. The source was peripheral blood mononuclear cells (PBMCs), collected before the second cycle of nivolumab. The receptors derive from a human donor with classical Hodgkin lymphoma.

This chain links TRBV28 with TRBJ1-5, with D possibly matching TRBD1 (6 bases). The CDR3 extends over 13 amino acids. In germline, CDR1 is MDHEN, CDR2 SYDVKM. Deletions cut 5 bases from V and 7 bases from J, with 12 bases between. The CDR3 DNA is TGTGCCAGCAGTGTGGACAGTCGACAGCCCCAGCATTTT. As protein: CASSVDSRQPQHF.

This chain uses TRBV28 with TRBJ2-1; the match to TRBD2 covers 8 bases. The CDR3 runs 16 residues. Germline lookup yields CDR1 MDHEN and CDR2 SYDVKM. V dropped 9 bases and J dropped 0; count of bases not matched to a gene: 10. This CDR3 is CASRFLAGSSYNEQFF. CDR3 coding DNA: TGTGCCAGTAGGTTCTTAGCGGGGAGCTCCTACAATGAGCAGTTCTTC.

This clone was counted only a few times. This chain connects TRBV9 to TRBJ1-3, with D unclear. This CDR3 region has 14 residues. CDR1 is SGDLS and CDR2 is YYNGEE in the germline V gene. V lost 6 bases, J lost 4 bases, and 14 bases lay in between. The CDR3, as DNA: TGTGCCAGCAACTATGACGCTCGGGGAAACACCATATATTTT. Protein: CASNYDARGNTIYF.

The chain carries TRBV19 and TRBJ1-6; a weak D match, TRBD1 (5 bases). Germline assignment: CDR1 LNHDA and CDR2 SQIVND (reference sequence). The length of the CDR3 is 14 residues. V was cut by 7 bases and J by 7 bases, with 14 bases left in between. The CDR3 coding sequence is TGTGCCAGTAAGCCTGGGGGGGTGAATTCACCCCTCCACTTT. Its translation is CASKPGGVNSPLHF.

The J gene is TRBJ1-1, the V gene TRBV11-3; possible D gene TRBD1, 5 bases. Germline V gives CDR1 SGHNT, CDR2 YENEEA. The V end lost 6 bases, the J end lost 1 base, and 18 bases lay between the germline ends. The CDR3 has 16 amino acids. CDR3 DNA sequence: TGTGCCAGCAGGGACCCGGACAAACCGAGGAACACTGAAGCTTTCTTT. Its translation: CASRDPDKPRNTEAFF.

The chain couples TRBV28 to TRBJ1-6; unclear D gene. The CDR3 covers 11 residues. V shed 2 bases and J shed 14 bases, with 7 bases lying between them. CDR1 is MDHEN and CDR2 is SYDVKM in the germline V gene. The CDR3 bases are TGTGCCAGCAGTTTAGGGTCGGCCCTCCACTTT. Translating gives CASSLGSALHF.

The genes are TRBV15 and TRBJ2-1; D unresolved. The CDR3 spans 16 residues. CDR1 is LNHNV, CDR2 YYDKDF, per germline (reference sequence). V lost 0 bases to trimming and J lost 6 bases, with 15 bases between them. The CDR3 nucleotides read TGTGCCACCAGCAGAGATGTATCTCCGGAATCCAATGAGCAGTTCTTC. It specifies CATSRDVSPESNEQFF.

The CDR3 DNA sequence: TGCGCCAGCAGCCAGGGATGGCGGGAAGTACGCCACCGCACAGATACGCAGTATTTT. Translation: CASSQGWREVRHRTDTQYF. The genes are TRBV4-1 and TRBJ2-3; weak D call: TRBD2 (6 bases). Trimming stripped 3 bases from V and 1 base from J, with 23 bases between. CDR3 length: 19 amino acids. Germline CDR1 and CDR2: MGHRA and YSYEKL.

The rearrangement joins TRBV28 to TRBJ2-7; D may be TRBD1 (6 bases). V lost 1 base and J 2 bases, leaving 9 bases between the germline ends. Germline V lookup: CDR1 MDHEN, CDR2 SYDVKM. This CDR3 region has 14 residues. The CDR3 DNA reads TGTGCCAGCAGTTTATTGCAGGGGACCTACGAGCAGTACTTC. It specifies CASSLLQGTYEQYF.

The chain is built from TRBV11-3 and TRBJ1-4, with D perhaps matching TRBD1 (6 bases). Trimming shortened V by 3 bases and J by 4 bases, and 9 bases separated the two germline ends. The CDR3 runs 14 residues. Germline V CDR1 and CDR2: SGHNT, YENEEA. The CDR3 here is CASSFSGVNEKLFF. CDR3 in DNA: TGTGCCAGCAGCTTTTCAGGGGTTAATGAAAAACTGTTTTTT.

Worth noting for this clone: One end of the junction fails to match germline, which may point to a read error. This sequence joins TRBV28 and TRBJ2-7, with D possibly matching TRBD2 (5 bases). CDR3 size: 12 residues. Looked up from germline, CDR1 is MDHEN and CDR2 is SYDVKM. CDR3 in DNA: TGTGCCAGCAGGCTAGCCTCCGACGAGCAGTACTTC. This encodes CASRLASDEQYF.

The chain joins TRBV2 to TRBJ2-1; no firm D call. There are 11 residues in the CDR3. The V gene's germline CDR1 is SNHLY and CDR2 FYNNEI. Trimming shortened V by 6 bases and J by 8 bases, and 8 bases separated the two germline ends. CDR3 in DNA: TGTGCCAGCAGCCAATACGATGAGCAGTTCTTC. Its translation: CASSQYDEQFF. Combining the CDR3 with reference TRBV2 and TRBJ2-1 gives the whole variable domain EPEVTQTPSHQVTQMGQEVILRCVPISNHLYFYWYRQILGQKVEFLVSFYNNEISEKSEIFDDQFSVERPDGSNFTLKIRSTKLEDSAMYFCASSQYDEQFFGPGTRLTVL.

The genes are TRBV7-9 and TRBJ2-7; 9 nucleotides align to TRBD2. Germline V lookup: CDR1 SEHNR, CDR2 FQNEAQ (reference sequence). The CDR3 spans 15 residues. After removal of 5 bases from V and 5 bases from J, the junction contained 10 bases not matched to a gene. CDR3 in amino acids: CASSHRLAVPHEQYF. The CDR3, as DNA: TGTGCCAGCAGCCACCGACTAGCGGTTCCTCACGAGCAGTACTTC.

This clone was seen a single time. This sequence joins TRBV5-4 and TRBJ2-7; D gene ambiguous. V was clipped by 4 bases and J by 8 bases, with 10 bases between them. Germline lookup yields CDR1 SGHNT and CDR2 YYREEE (reference sequence). This CDR3 spans 11 amino acids. CDR3 in DNA: TGTGCCAGCAGCCTCTACAGCCAGCAGTACTTC. The encoded protein is CASSLYSQQYF.

A few counts support this clone. The genes are TRBV7-3 and TRBJ2-6; D is unclear. With 3 bases removed from V and 8 bases from J, the gap between germline ends came to 5 bases. Germline V gene lookup returns CDR1 SGHTA and CDR2 FQGTGA. This CDR3 is 12 amino acids long. The CDR3 loop reads CASSLGTNVLTF. The CDR3 DNA follows: TGTGCCAGCAGCTTGGGCACCAACGTCCTGACTTTC.